The entry below gives a single T cell receptor beta chain sequence along with its context. Its matching antigen is unknown. These data belong to a study of T cells in narcolepsy. As for the study in general: Enrolled donors included narcolepsy type 1 or type 2 patients and healthy controls.

V was clipped by 10 bases and J by 0 bases, with 12 bases between them. The germline V gene encodes CDR1 ENHRY and CDR2 SYGVKD. This CDR3 contains 13 residues. TCRdb's copy holds only in-frame clones and misses some; the assay was immunoSEQ multiplex PCR. In the table there are 36,000 or so clones, roughly nine tenths of which are singletons. Whole-study findings and limits: In some patient and control memory CD4+ samples, autoreactive clones were absent. Reportedly, autoreactive clonotypes were serially detected in patients' blood but not controls'. Comparing one patient's CSF and blood CD4+ clonotypes highlighted HCRT- and TRIB2-specific autoreactive clonotypes.

This rearrangement joins TRBV10-3 to TRBJ1-1; no firm D call. This TCR was recovered from a human donor with narcolepsy. Material: CD45RA- memory CD4+ T cells from PBMCs. CDR3 DNA: TGTGCCACCCGACGGCAACTGAACACTGAAGCTTTCTTT. Translation gives CATRRQLNTEAFF.